The 30 T cell receptor beta chains listed next were all sequenced from one sample in a study of T-cell memory formation after mild COVID-19. TCRdb used MiXCR to reprocess the 5' RACE reads, holding one entry per CDR3 protein. This table has more than 450,000 distinct CDR3 sequences, about a sixth appearing once. What was sequenced was PBMCs or a T cell subset sorted from them (not recorded which). These TCRs come from an adult woman who had mild COVID-19 (a few samples of this study predate the infection). Cell type and time point are not known.

The V and J genes are TRBV7-9 and TRBJ1-3; 9 nucleotides line up with TRBD1. The junction had 6 bases not matched to a gene; V was cut back by 0 bases and J by 3 bases. Germline assignment: CDR1 SEHNR and CDR2 FQNEAQ (reference sequence). The CDR3 is 17 amino acids. For the CDR3, the DNA is TGTGCCAGCAGCTTAGCGTGGGACAGGGCTGGTGGAAACACCATATATTTT. The encoded protein is CASSLAWDRAGGNTIYF. Filled out from reference TRBV7-9 and TRBJ1-3, the complete variable domain reads DTGVSQNPRHKITKRGQNVTFRCDPISEHNRLYWYRQTLGQGPEFLTYFQNEAQLEKSRLLSDRFSAERPKGSFSTLEIQRTEQGDSAMYLCASSLAWDRAGGNTIYFGEGSWLTVV.

The V and J genes are TRBV7-9 and TRBJ2-1; D gene ambiguous. V was clipped by 4 bases and J by 5 bases, with 12 bases between them. The germline V gene has CDR1 SEHNR and CDR2 FQNEAQ (reference sequence). CDR3 length: 14 amino acids. The CDR3 DNA follows: TGTGCCAGCAGCTCCCCCGACAAACACAATGAGCAGTTCTTC. It translates to CASSSPDKHNEQFF.

Only a few counts were recorded for this clonotype. The rearrangement links TRBV11-2 to TRBJ2-3; TRBD2 aligns across 9 bases. The CDR3 spans 16 residues. V shed 1 base, J shed 4 bases, and the junction held 6 bases outside the gene matches. The germline gives CDR1 SGHAT, CDR2 FQNNGV. CDR3 sequence (DNA): TGTGCCAGCAGCTTAGTAGGGCGGGGGGGCGCAGATACGCAGTATTTT. This sequence encodes CASSLVGRGGADTQYF.

The chain carries TRBV7-9 and TRBJ1-2; tentative D call: TRBD1 (6 bases). The CDR3 sequence is 15 residues long. The V end lost 5 bases, the J end lost 8 bases, and 21 bases lay between the germline ends. In germline, CDR1 is SEHNR, CDR2 FQNEAQ (reference sequence). DNA for the CDR3: TGTGCCAGCAGCCATCTCGGGGGCCAACCTCGAGGCTACACCTTC. It specifies CASSHLGGQPRGYTF.

This clonotype has more than one count but fewer than ten. The chain combines TRBV5-5 with TRBJ2-3; 10 bases fit TRBD2. Per germline, CDR1 SGHKS and CDR2 YYEKEE (reference sequence). V lost 1 base, J lost 7 bases, and 21 bases stayed unmatched. CDR3 length equals 20 residues. The CDR3 reads CASSLRGTSVFLEGRNTQYF. The CDR3 DNA reads TGTGCCAGCAGCTTGAGAGGGACTAGCGTCTTCCTGGAGGGGAGAAATACGCAGTATTTT.

This chain connects TRBV4-2 to TRBJ1-3; D is possibly TRBD1 (5 bases). V lost 0 bases and J lost 0, with 15 bases in between. This CDR3 spans 18 amino acids. Germline V gene sequence: CDR1 LGHNA, CDR2 YNFKEQ. This chain's CDR3 is CASSQDLVTVFSGNTIYF. The CDR3 bases are TGTGCCAGCAGCCAAGATCTGGTGACAGTCTTCTCTGGAAACACCATATATTTT.

This clonotype was observed once. The chain carries TRBV30 and TRBJ1-2; 9 bases are shared with TRBD1. CDR3 length equals 11 residues. Germline V gene data show CDR1 as GTSNPN and CDR2 as SVGIG (reference sequence). The CDR3 region has the DNA TGTGCTGAAACAGGGGGCGCGGGCTACACCTTC. Its protein is CAETGGAGYTF.

The table lists this clonotype with a few counts. This rearrangement joins TRBV12-3 or TRBV12-4 to TRBJ2-5, with D perhaps TRBD2 (6 bases). V lost 10 bases to trimming and J lost 1 base, with 16 bases between them. CDR3 length equals 14 residues. CDR3 region: CATGLRGLQETQYF. For the CDR3, the DNA is TGTGCCACGGGGTTAAGGGGACTCCAAGAGACCCAGTACTTC.

This clonotype was seen repeatedly, ten times or more. The chain has TRBV7-6 and TRBJ2-1; tentatively, D is TRBD2 (6 bases). This CDR3 has 14 amino acids. Germline values: CDR1 SGHVS, CDR2 FNYEAQ. Deletions cut 1 base from V and 8 bases from J, with 12 bases between. CDR3 coding DNA: TGTGCCAGCAGCTTAGACGCGGGATTCTATGAGCAGTTCTTC. This translates into CASSLDAGFYEQFF. Full variable domain (remainder filled in from reference TRBV7-6 and TRBJ2-1): GAGVSQSPRYKVTKRGQDVALRCDPISGHVSLYWYRQALGQGPEFLTYFNYEAQQDKSGLPNDRFSAERPEGSISTLTIQRTEQRDSAMYRCASSLDAGFYEQFFGPGTRLTVL.

This clonotype was counted only a few times. The chain has TRBV27 and TRBJ2-7, with D perhaps matching TRBD1 (6 bases). This CDR3 is 15 amino acids long. V was cut by 2 bases and J by 2 bases, with 13 bases left in between. Germline CDR1 reads MNHEY; CDR2 reads SMNVEV (reference sequence). The CDR3 protein is CASSLLQGIPYEQYF. CDR3 nucleotides: TGTGCCAGCAGTTTACTTCAGGGGATTCCCTACGAGCAGTACTTC.

The CDR3: CATSDLRGGIDEQFF. The CDR3 DNA reads TGTGCCACCAGTGATTTGCGTGGGGGCATTGATGAGCAGTTCTTC. The V and J genes are TRBV24-1 and TRBJ2-1, with D possibly matching TRBD1 (6 bases). CDR1 KGHDR and CDR2 SFDVKD come from the germline V gene. The V gene lost 0 bases and the J gene lost 8 bases, with 13 bases spanning the gap. This CDR3 is 15 amino acids long.

The rearrangement uses TRBV12-3 or TRBV12-4 and TRBJ2-1, with a possible D match to TRBD2 (5 bases). V lost 5 bases and J lost 6, with 11 bases in between. The CDR3 is 13 residues long. The CDR3 DNA follows: TGTGCCAGCAGTCAAGCGGTGCTCAATGAGCAGTTCTTC. Residues: CASSQAVLNEQFF.

This chain connects TRBV5-1 to TRBJ2-2, with no clear D. V lost 1 base to trimming and J lost 7 bases, with 8 bases between them. CDR1 is SGHRS, CDR2 YFSETQ, per germline. There are 13 residues in the CDR3. Here the CDR3 DNA reads TGCGCCAGCAGCTTGTTGGGTAGCGGGGAGCTGTTTTTT. This codes for CASSLLGSGELFF.

This clonotype was observed a handful of times. The genes are TRBV7-9 and TRBJ2-2; TRBD2 agrees at 14 bases. Germline V gene data show CDR1 as SEHNR and CDR2 as FQNEAQ (reference sequence). V dropped 5 bases and J dropped 5; count of bases not matched to a gene: 7. The CDR3 length is 17 residues. The CDR3 loop is CASSPGTSGRQTGELFF. The DNA for the CDR3 is TGTGCCAGCAGCCCCGGGACTAGCGGGAGACAGACCGGGGAGCTGTTTTTT.

The chain uses TRBV5-1 and TRBJ1-1; 11 nucleotides line up with TRBD1. V trimming: 3 bases; J trimming: 6 bases; junction bases outside the gene matches: 4. Looked up from germline, CDR1 is SGHRS and CDR2 is YFSETQ. This CDR3 contains 14 residues. Written as DNA, the CDR3 is TGCGCCAGCAGCTCAGGACAGGGGGCCGCTGAAGCTTTCTTT. As protein: CASSSGQGAAEAFF.

V usage is TRBV6-5 and J usage is TRBJ1-1; D gene uncertain. Trimming took off 2 bases at V and 2 bases at J, with 6 bases between the two ends. The germline CDR1 and CDR2 sequences are MNHEY and SVGAGI. This CDR3 spans 13 amino acids. The CDR3 coding sequence is TGTGCCAGCAGTTACGGGATTAACACTGAAGCTTTCTTT. This sequence encodes CASSYGINTEAFF.

This chain connects TRBV7-2 to TRBJ2-7; 8 positions match TRBD1. This CDR3 spans 15 amino acids. The V gene's germline CDR1 is SGHTA and CDR2 FQGNSA. Trimming cost V 8 bases and J 2 bases; bases outside gene matches: 11. The CDR3 region is CASAPYPDRAYEQYF. The CDR3 DNA follows: TGTGCCAGCGCACCTTACCCGGACAGGGCCTACGAGCAGTACTTC.

Many counts were recorded for this clonotype. This rearrangement joins TRBV10-3 to TRBJ2-1, with 9 bases that match TRBD2. CDR3 length: 15 amino acids. CDR1 is ENHRY and CDR2 is SYGVKD in the germline V gene. V lost 0 bases and J lost 11; bases outside the gene matches: 8. Here the CDR3 reads CAISESGIAGAQQFF. In nucleotides, the CDR3 is TGTGCCATCAGTGAGTCGGGGATAGCGGGAGCCCAGCAGTTCTTC.

This clonotype turned up a few times. J is TRBJ2-7 and V is TRBV12-3 or TRBV12-4; D gene uncertain. The CDR3 is 13 residues long. V was trimmed by 10 bases and J by 3 bases, leaving 16 bases between them. The chain's CDR3 is CATSTETHYEQYF. The CDR3 region has the DNA TGTGCCACTTCAACGGAGACCCACTACGAGCAGTACTTC.

This clonotype was recorded a few times. V and J are TRBV5-6 and TRBJ2-7, with 8 bases that match TRBD1. The V segment lost 3 bases and the J segment 7 bases; nucleotides outside the gene matches: 9. Germline V CDR1 and CDR2: SGHDT, YYEEEE. The CDR3 consists of 14 residues. In DNA, the CDR3 is TGTGCCAGCAGCTCAACAGGGGGAACGAGAGAGCAGTACTTC. Translating it yields CASSSTGGTREQYF.

This clonotype was counted a few times. This CDR3 reads CASRDQGEGEQFF. DNA for the CDR3: TGTGCCAGCAGAGACCAGGGGGAGGGTGAGCAGTTCTTC. The chain carries TRBV6-2 or TRBV6-3 and TRBJ2-1; either TRBD1 or TRBD2 may fit D (7 bases each). Deletions cut 6 bases from V and 9 bases from J, with 15 bases between. Germline CDR1 MNHEY, CDR2 SVGEGT. There are 13 residues in the CDR3.

In its sample, this clonotype was seen a few times. The V gene is TRBV3-1, the J gene TRBJ1-4; TRBD1 might be the D (5 bases). This CDR3 has 14 residues. The germline V and J ends were trimmed by 4 bases and 6 bases, with 12 bases remaining between them. Germline V gene data show CDR1 as LGHDT and CDR2 as YNNKEL (reference sequence). The CDR3 is CASSPGLRDEKLFF. CDR3 bases: TGTGCCAGCAGCCCGGGACTGAGGGATGAAAAACTGTTTTTT.

This CDR3 is CASSPPGQGNEQFF. The CDR3 nucleotides are TGTGCCAGCAGCCCCCCGGGACAGGGCAATGAGCAGTTCTTC. This chain uses TRBV11-2 with TRBJ2-1, with 9 bases aligning to TRBD1. V lost 5 bases and J lost 6; bases outside the gene matches: 5. Looked up from germline, CDR1 is SGHAT and CDR2 is FQNNGV. This CDR3 has 14 residues.

This clonotype was counted between two and nine times. This chain links TRBV2 with TRBJ1-1; possibly TRBD1 for D (6 bases). Trimming left V 4 bases short and J 0 bases short, with 18 bases between. Looked up from germline, CDR1 is SNHLY and CDR2 is FYNNEI. The CDR3 spans 17 residues. The CDR3 DNA reads TGTGCCAGCAGTGGGCCCAGACAGGATACTCTGAACACTGAAGCTTTCTTT. Translation gives CASSGPRQDTLNTEAFF.

The chain employs TRBV29-1 and TRBJ2-2, with TRBD2 identical over 7 bases. The V segment lost 5 bases and the J segment 8 bases; nucleotides outside the gene matches: 5. CDR3 length: 12 amino acids. Per germline, CDR1 SQVTM and CDR2 ANQGSEA. The CDR3 DNA reads TGCAGCGTTAACGGCGGGGGTGGGGAGCTGTTTTTT. Amino acids: CSVNGGGGELFF.

The chain has TRBV12-3 or TRBV12-4 and TRBJ1-4; D gene unclear. This CDR3 has 12 amino acids. Trimming pared 7 bases from V and 7 bases from J, leaving 10 bases between. The CDR3 nucleotides read TGTGCCAGCATTTCCTTGGGTGAAAAACTGTTTTTT. This codes for CASISLGEKLFF.

The chain links TRBV6-2 or TRBV6-3 to TRBJ2-3; the D is unclear. The germline V gene has CDR1 MNHEY and CDR2 SVGEGT. This CDR3 has 14 residues. The V end lost 0 bases, the J end lost 6 bases, and 10 bases lay between the germline ends. The CDR3 loop is CASSYSAAPDTQYF. In DNA, the CDR3 is TGTGCCAGCAGTTACTCTGCGGCCCCGGATACGCAGTATTTT.

J is TRBJ2-3 and V is TRBV3-1, with D perhaps TRBD2 (5 bases). CDR1 and CDR2 from the germline V gene are LGHDT and YNNKEL (reference sequence). CDR3 length: 13 amino acids. Trimming pared 3 bases from V and 2 bases from J, leaving 6 bases between. CDR3: CASSHLATDTQYF. The CDR3 nucleotides are TGTGCCAGCAGCCATCTAGCCACAGATACGCAGTATTTT.

The V call is TRBV5-8, the J call TRBJ2-1; no clear D gene. The CDR3 contains 11 residues. Germline V gives CDR1 SGHTS, CDR2 YDEGEE. The ends were cut back, 0 bases at V and 9 bases at J, with 4 bases in the middle. The CDR3 here is CASSLDSEQFF. The CDR3 coding sequence is TGTGCCAGCAGCTTGGATAGTGAGCAGTTCTTC.

This clonotype was seen only a few times. The chain links TRBV5-1 to TRBJ2-7, with 8 nucleotides matching TRBD1. The CDR3 has 15 amino acids. Germline CDR1 is SGHRS and CDR2 is YFSETQ. The trim removed 4 bases at V and 2 bases at J, leaving 8 bases unmatched. CDR3 protein: CASSPYRDRPYEQYF. The CDR3 bases are TGCGCCAGCAGCCCCTACCGGGACAGGCCCTACGAGCAGTACTTC.